This TCR beta chain was captured in a study of cytomegalovirus exposure and HLA in healthy donors. Study findings and constraints: Subsequent analysis found a tendency for first-cohort TCR clusters to co-occur within the 90 to 150 validation repertoires. Most sequenced TCRs were rare (though some public TCRs occurred in many donors). As confirmed in vitro, three CMV-associated chains were specific for CMV antigens. Reportedly, cytomegalovirus status was diagnosed with high sensitivity and specificity.

V lost 3 bases and J lost 8; bases outside the gene matches: 0. The CDR3 has 12 residues. The V gene's germline CDR1 is LNHDA and CDR2 SQIVND (reference sequence). Concerning this clone itself: Its antigen remains unknown.

Libraries were prepared by immunoSEQ multiplex PCR; TCRdb keeps only in-frame clonotypes and omits some of them. The data contain some 170,000 clones, around four fifths of them singletons. The receptor was isolated from a man younger than 45 in good health and CMV-seropositive. The sample consisted of PBMCs. This rearrangement joins TRBV19 to TRBJ1-4; 7 bases match TRBD1. The chain's CDR3 is CASSIRGEKLFF. CDR3 sequence (DNA): TGTGCCAGTAGTATCAGGGGGGAAAAACTGTTTTTT.